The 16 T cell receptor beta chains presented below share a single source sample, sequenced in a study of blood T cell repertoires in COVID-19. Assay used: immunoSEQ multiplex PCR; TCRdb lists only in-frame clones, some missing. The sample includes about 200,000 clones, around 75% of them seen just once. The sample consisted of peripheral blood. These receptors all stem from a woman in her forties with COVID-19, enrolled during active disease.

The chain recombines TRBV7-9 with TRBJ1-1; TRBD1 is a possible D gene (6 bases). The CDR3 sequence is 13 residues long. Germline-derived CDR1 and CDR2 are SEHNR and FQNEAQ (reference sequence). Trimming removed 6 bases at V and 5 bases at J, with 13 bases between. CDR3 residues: CASRSNRETEAFF. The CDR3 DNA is TGTGCCAGCAGATCAAACAGGGAAACTGAAGCTTTCTTT.

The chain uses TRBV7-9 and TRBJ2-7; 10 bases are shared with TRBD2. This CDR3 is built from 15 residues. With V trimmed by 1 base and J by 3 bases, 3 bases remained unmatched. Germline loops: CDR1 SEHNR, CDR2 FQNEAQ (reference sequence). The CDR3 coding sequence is TGTGCCAGCAGCTTAGGGCAGCGGGAGGGCTACGAGCAGTACTTC. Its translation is CASSLGQREGYEQYF. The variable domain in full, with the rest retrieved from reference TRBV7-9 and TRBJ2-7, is DTGVSQNPRHKITKRGQNVTFRCDPISEHNRLYWYRQTLGQGPEFLTYFQNEAQLEKSRLLSDRFSAERPKGSFSTLEIQRTEQGDSAMYLCASSLGQREGYEQYFGPGTRLTVT.

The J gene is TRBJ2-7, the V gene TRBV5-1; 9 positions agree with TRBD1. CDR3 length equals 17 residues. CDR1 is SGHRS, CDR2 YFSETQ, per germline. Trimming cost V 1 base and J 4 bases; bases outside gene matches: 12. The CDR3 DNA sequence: TGCGCCAGCAGCTTGCCCCCTACAGGGGGCGGTGGGTACGAGCAGTACTTC. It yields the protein CASSLPPTGGGGYEQYF.

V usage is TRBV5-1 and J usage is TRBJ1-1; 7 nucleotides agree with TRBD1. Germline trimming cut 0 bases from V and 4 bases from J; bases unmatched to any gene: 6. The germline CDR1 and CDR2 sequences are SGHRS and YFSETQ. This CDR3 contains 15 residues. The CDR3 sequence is CASSLGQGKVTEAFF. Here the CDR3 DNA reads TGCGCCAGCAGCTTGGGACAGGGCAAAGTCACTGAAGCTTTCTTT.

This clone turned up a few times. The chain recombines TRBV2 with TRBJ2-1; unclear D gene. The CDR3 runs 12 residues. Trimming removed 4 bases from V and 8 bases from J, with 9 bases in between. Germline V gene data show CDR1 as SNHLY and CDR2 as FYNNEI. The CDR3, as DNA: TGTGCCAGCAGTGCTCCTTTCCATGAGCAGTTCTTC. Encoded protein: CASSAPFHEQFF.

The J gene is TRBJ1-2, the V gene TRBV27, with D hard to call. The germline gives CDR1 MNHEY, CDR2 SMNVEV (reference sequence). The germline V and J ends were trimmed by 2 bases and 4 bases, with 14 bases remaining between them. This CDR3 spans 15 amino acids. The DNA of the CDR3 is TGTGCCAGCAGTTTAGGCAGGACGGGGAGCTATGGCTACACCTTC. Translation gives CASSLGRTGSYGYTF.

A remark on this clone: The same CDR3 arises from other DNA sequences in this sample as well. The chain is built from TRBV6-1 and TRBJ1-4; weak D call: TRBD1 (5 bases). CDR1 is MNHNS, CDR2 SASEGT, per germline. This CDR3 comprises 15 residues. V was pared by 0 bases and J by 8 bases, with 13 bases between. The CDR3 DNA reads TGTGCCAGCAGTGAAGCGAGGGGAGGGGTGGAAAAACTGTTTTTT. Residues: CASSEARGGVEKLFF.

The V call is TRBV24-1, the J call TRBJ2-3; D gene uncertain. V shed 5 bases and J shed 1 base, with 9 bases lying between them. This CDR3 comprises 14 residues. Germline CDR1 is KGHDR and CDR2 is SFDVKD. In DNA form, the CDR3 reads TGTGCCACCAGTGGAGATGATGGCACAGATACGCAGTATTTT. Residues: CATSGDDGTDTQYF.

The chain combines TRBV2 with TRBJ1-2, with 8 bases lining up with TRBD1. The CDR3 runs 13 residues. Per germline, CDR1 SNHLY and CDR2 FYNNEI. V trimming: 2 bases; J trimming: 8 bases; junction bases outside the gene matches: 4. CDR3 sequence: CASSEQGAHGYTF. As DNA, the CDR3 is TGTGCCAGCAGTGAACAGGGGGCGCACGGCTACACCTTC. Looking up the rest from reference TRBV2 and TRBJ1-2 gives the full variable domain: EPEVTQTPSHQVTQMGQEVILRCVPISNHLYFYWYRQILGQKVEFLVSFYNNEISEKSEIFDDQFSVERPDGSNFTLKIRSTKLEDSAMYFCASSEQGAHGYTFGSGTRLTVV.

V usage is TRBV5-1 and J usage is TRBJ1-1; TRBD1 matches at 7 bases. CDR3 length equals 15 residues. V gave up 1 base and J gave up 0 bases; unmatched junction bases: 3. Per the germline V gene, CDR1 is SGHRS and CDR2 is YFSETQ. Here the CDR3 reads CASSLTGTVNTEAFF. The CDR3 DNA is TGCGCCAGCAGCTTGACCGGGACAGTGAACACTGAAGCTTTCTTT. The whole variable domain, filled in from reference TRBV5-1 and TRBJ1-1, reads KAGVTQTPRYLIKTRGQQVTLSCSPISGHRSVSWYQQTPGQGLQFLFEYFSETQRNKGNFPGRFSGRQFSNSRSEMNVSTLELGDSALYLCASSLTGTVNTEAFFGQGTRLTVV.

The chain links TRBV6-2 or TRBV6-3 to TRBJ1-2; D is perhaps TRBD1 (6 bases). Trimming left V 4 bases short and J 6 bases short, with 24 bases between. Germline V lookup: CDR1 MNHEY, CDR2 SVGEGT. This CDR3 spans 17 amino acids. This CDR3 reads CASSSPRANDRIDGYTF. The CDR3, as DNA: TGTGCCAGCAGTTCTCCACGCGCGAATGACAGGATCGATGGCTACACCTTC.

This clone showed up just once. CDR3 in DNA: TGTGCCAGCAGCTTGCAGGGGGCCTACGAGCAGTACTTC. Amino acid sequence: CASSLQGAYEQYF. The rearrangement joins TRBV5-5 to TRBJ2-7; 7 positions match TRBD1. Germline V gene data show CDR1 as SGHKS and CDR2 as YYEKEE (reference sequence). V was clipped by 1 base and J by 2 bases; unmatched bases: 0. The CDR3 sequence is 13 residues long. The variable domain in full, completed from reference TRBV5-5 and TRBJ2-7, reads DAGVTQSPTHLIKTRGQQVTLRCSPISGHKSVSWYQQVLGQGPQFIFQYYEKEERGRGNFPDRFSARQFPNYSSELNVNALLLGDSALYLCASSLQGAYEQYFGPGTRLTVT.

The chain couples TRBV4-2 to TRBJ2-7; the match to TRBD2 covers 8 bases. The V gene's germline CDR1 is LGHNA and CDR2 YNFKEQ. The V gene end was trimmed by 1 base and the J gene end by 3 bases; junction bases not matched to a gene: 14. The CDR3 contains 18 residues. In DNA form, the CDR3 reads TGTGCCAGCAGCCAAGGATTGAGCGGGAGCGCCCGCGACTACGAGCAGTACTTC. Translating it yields CASSQGLSGSARDYEQYF.

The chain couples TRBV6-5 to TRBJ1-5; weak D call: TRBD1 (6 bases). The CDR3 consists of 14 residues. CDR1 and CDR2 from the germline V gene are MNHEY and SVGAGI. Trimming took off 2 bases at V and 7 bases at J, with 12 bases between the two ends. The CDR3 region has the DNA TGTGCCAGCAGTTACCTACAGGGCGGACAGCCCCAGCATTTT. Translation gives CASSYLQGGQPQHF.

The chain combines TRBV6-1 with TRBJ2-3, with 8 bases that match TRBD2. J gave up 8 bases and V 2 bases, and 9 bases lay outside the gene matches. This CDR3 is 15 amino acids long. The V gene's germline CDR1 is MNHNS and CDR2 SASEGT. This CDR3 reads CASSETSGRRGTQYF. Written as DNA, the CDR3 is TGTGCCAGCAGTGAAACCAGCGGGAGAAGGGGTACGCAGTATTTT.

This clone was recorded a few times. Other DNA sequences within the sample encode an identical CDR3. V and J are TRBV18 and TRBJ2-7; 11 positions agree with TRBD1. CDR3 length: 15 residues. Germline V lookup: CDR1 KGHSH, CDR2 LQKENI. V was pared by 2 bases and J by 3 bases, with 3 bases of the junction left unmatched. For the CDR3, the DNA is TGTGCCAGCTCACCAGGGACAGGGGGAAGCTACGAGCAGTACTTC. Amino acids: CASSPGTGGSYEQYF.